This entry concerns a single T cell receptor beta chain. Per the study methods: Amplified reference gene primers provided the basis for estimating nucleated cell counts. This table comes from immunoSEQ multiplex PCR, and its TCRdb copy is limited to in-frame clones, with some not included. That table gives V, J and clone size, and the DNA gave D and trimming. Seen here are over 110,000 clones, around 88% observed once, and the top ten hold 25% to 30%. The data stem from a study of blood T cell repertoires in COVID-19. This CDR3 comprises 14 residues. With 1 base removed from V and 5 bases from J, the gap between germline ends came to 9 bases. Germline CDR1 MGHRA, CDR2 YSYEKL.

The receptor was derived from a human donor in a cohort sampled during active COVID-19. The sequenced sample was peripheral blood. This chain joins TRBV4-1 and TRBJ2-4, with unresolved D. CDR3 DNA: TGCGCCAGCAGCCAAGTCCAGGCCGAAAACATTCAGTACTTC. Translating it yields CASSQVQAENIQYF.